The rows below give T cell receptor beta chains drawn from one sample of a study of T cell responses to AZD1222 COVID-19 vaccine. Sequencing was performed with immunoSEQ multiplex PCR; in TCRdb, only in-frame clones are kept and a portion is missing. The sample lists roughly 150,000 clones; 90% were seen once. Material: peripheral blood, obtained 28 days after the second AZD1222 dose. These receptors were collected from an adult who received the AZD1222 COVID-19 vaccine. The CDR3 runs from the conserved cysteine through the conserved F or W. D genes are given only for firm matches. Size values are once, few and many counts, or a class for expanded clones, and some rows have none.

cdr3_nt: TGTGCCAGCAGCCAAACGACTCACTACGAGCAGTACTTC; cdr3_aa: CASSQTTHYEQYF; d_call: .; j_call: TRBJ2-7; clone_size: .; v_call: TRBV14
cdr3_nt: TGCGCCAGCAGCTTTTCGGGGGGGCCTGGAGATACGCAGTATTTT; cdr3_aa: CASSFSGGPGDTQYF; d_call: TRBD2; j_call: TRBJ2-3; clone_size: once; v_call: TRBV5-1
cdr3_nt: TGTGCCAGCAGCTTACTCGGAGGGCCTGGTGAGCAGTTCTTC; cdr3_aa: CASSLLGGPGEQFF; d_call: .; j_call: TRBJ2-1; clone_size: .; v_call: TRBV7-3
cdr3_nt: TGTGCCAGCAGCCATTCACAGGGGAACGAGCAGTACTTC; cdr3_aa: CASSHSQGNEQYF; d_call: TRBD1; j_call: TRBJ2-7; clone_size: .; v_call: TRBV12-3/TRBV12-4
cdr3_nt: TGTGCCAGCAGCCAAAGCTGGAACGAACTAGCGGGACTTTACGAGCAGTACTTC; cdr3_aa: CASSQSWNELAGLYEQYF; d_call: TRBD2; j_call: TRBJ2-7; clone_size: few; v_call: TRBV3-1/TRBV3-2
cdr3_nt: TGCGCCAGCAGCTGGGGGACTAGCGGGGGGCAAGAGACCCAGTACTTC; cdr3_aa: CASSWGTSGGQETQYF; d_call: TRBD2; j_call: TRBJ2-5; clone_size: .; v_call: TRBV5-1
cdr3_nt: TGTGCCAGTAGGCAGCGGAGCTATAATTCACCCCTCCACTTT; cdr3_aa: CASRQRSYNSPLHF; d_call: .; j_call: TRBJ1-6; clone_size: .; v_call: TRBV19
cdr3_nt: TGTGCCAGCAGGGGGGGAGGGGGAACAAGAGATACGCAGTATTTT; cdr3_aa: CASRGGGGTRDTQYF; d_call: .; j_call: TRBJ2-3; clone_size: .; v_call: TRBV6-5
cdr3_nt: TGTGCCAGCAGTGACTCAGGAGGGAACCATGGCTACACCTTC; cdr3_aa: CASSDSGGNHGYTF; d_call: .; j_call: TRBJ1-2; clone_size: few; v_call: TRBV6-4
cdr3_nt: TGTGCCAGCAGTGTGACCGGGGAGCTGTTTTTT; cdr3_aa: CASSVTGELFF; d_call: .; j_call: TRBJ2-2; clone_size: .; v_call: TRBV12-3/TRBV12-4
cdr3_nt: TGTGCCAGTAGTCCGGACACCTCTGGAAACACCATATATTTT; cdr3_aa: CASSPDTSGNTIYF; d_call: .; j_call: TRBJ1-3; clone_size: .; v_call: TRBV19
cdr3_nt: TGTGCCAGCAGCCAAGAAGTCGGGGGGGCAGATACGCAGTATTTT; cdr3_aa: CASSQEVGGADTQYF; d_call: TRBD2; j_call: TRBJ2-3; clone_size: .; v_call: TRBV3-1/TRBV3-2
cdr3_nt: TGTGCCATCATCGGTAGTTTGGGGTTTGGGAACAATGAGCAGTTCTTC; cdr3_aa: CAIIGSLGFGNNEQFF; d_call: .; j_call: TRBJ2-1; clone_size: .; v_call: TRBV10-3
cdr3_nt: TGTGCCAGCAGCGTACGGGCTAGCGGGGGGGCGGTTTTGACGAATGAGCAGTTCTTC; cdr3_aa: CASSVRASGGAVLTNEQFF; d_call: TRBD2; j_call: TRBJ2-1; clone_size: .; v_call: TRBV9
cdr3_nt: TGTGCCAGCAGCTCTCAACCGGCGGTTGGGGGCGATGGCTACACCTTC; cdr3_aa: CASSSQPAVGGDGYTF; d_call: .; j_call: TRBJ1-2; clone_size: .; v_call: TRBV7-2
cdr3_nt: TGTGCCAGCAGTCTGACGGGACTAGCGGGAGGCGGGGTCAGAGAGCAGTACTTC; cdr3_aa: CASSLTGLAGGGVREQYF; d_call: TRBD2; j_call: TRBJ2-7; clone_size: .; v_call: TRBV28
cdr3_nt: TGTGCCAGCAGCTTGACAGGGTTCGGAAACACCATATATTTT; cdr3_aa: CASSLTGFGNTIYF; d_call: .; j_call: TRBJ1-3; clone_size: .; v_call: TRBV5-4
cdr3_nt: TGCGCCAGCAGCCGGGACAGGGGGCTCACTAATGAAAAACTGTTTTTT; cdr3_aa: CASSRDRGLTNEKLFF; d_call: TRBD1; j_call: TRBJ1-4; clone_size: few; v_call: TRBV4-1
cdr3_nt: TGTGCCAGCAGCCAAGGCGATACGCAGTATTTT; cdr3_aa: CASSQGDTQYF; d_call: .; j_call: TRBJ2-3; clone_size: .; v_call: TRBV3-1/TRBV3-2
cdr3_nt: TGTGCCAGCAGTGCGGAACAGGGGCGGCGGGAAAAACTGTTTTTT; cdr3_aa: CASSAEQGRREKLFF; d_call: TRBD1; j_call: TRBJ1-4; clone_size: .; v_call: TRBV28
cdr3_nt: TGTGCCAGTAAGGAAGTAGGAGTGTCAAAAGAAAAACTGTTTTTT; cdr3_aa: CASKEVGVSKEKLFF; d_call: .; j_call: TRBJ1-4; clone_size: .; v_call: TRBV19
cdr3_nt: TGTGCCAGCAGCTTTCGCCGGAGGGCACAAGAGACCCAGTACTTC; cdr3_aa: CASSFRRRAQETQYF; d_call: .; j_call: TRBJ2-5; clone_size: .; v_call: TRBV7-2
cdr3_nt: TGTGCCAGCAGTCAAACAGGGGGCGTCACAGATACGCAGTATTTT; cdr3_aa: CASSQTGGVTDTQYF; d_call: TRBD1; j_call: TRBJ2-3; clone_size: .; v_call: TRBV6-5
cdr3_nt: TGTGCCAGCAGTTCGATACAGGGCCGGCCCAATTCACCCCTCCACTTT; cdr3_aa: CASSSIQGRPNSPLHF; d_call: .; j_call: TRBJ1-6; clone_size: .; v_call: TRBV21-1
cdr3_nt: TGTGCCATCAGAACAGGGGGATTGTCCTACGAGCAGTACTTC; cdr3_aa: CAIRTGGLSYEQYF; d_call: TRBD1; j_call: TRBJ2-7; clone_size: .; v_call: TRBV10-3
cdr3_nt: TGTGCCAGCAGCTTAGGCGGGGGGTACAAAAACATTCAGTACTTC; cdr3_aa: CASSLGGGYKNIQYF; d_call: TRBD2; j_call: TRBJ2-4; clone_size: .; v_call: TRBV7-2
cdr3_nt: TGTGCCAGCAGCCCGTCTCGGGGGGCGCGTTCCTACGAGCAGTACTTC; cdr3_aa: CASSPSRGARSYEQYF; d_call: .; j_call: TRBJ2-7; clone_size: .; v_call: TRBV7-9
cdr3_nt: TGTGCCAGTGGGACTAGCGGCTCCTACGAGCAGTACTTC; cdr3_aa: CASGTSGSYEQYF; d_call: TRBD2; j_call: TRBJ2-7; clone_size: once; v_call: TRBV19
cdr3_nt: TGCGCCAGCAGCCGGTCAACAGGGGACCAAGAGACCCAGTACTTC; cdr3_aa: CASSRSTGDQETQYF; d_call: TRBD1; j_call: TRBJ2-5; clone_size: .; v_call: TRBV4-1
cdr3_nt: TGTGCCAGCAGCTCGGGACAGTGGGTTGAGCAGTACTTC; cdr3_aa: CASSSGQWVEQYF; d_call: TRBD1; j_call: TRBJ2-7; clone_size: .; v_call: TRBV11-2
cdr3_nt: TGTGCCAGCAGTGAAGGACAGTTTAGCAATCAGCCCCAGCATTTT; cdr3_aa: CASSEGQFSNQPQHF; d_call: .; j_call: TRBJ1-5; clone_size: .; v_call: TRBV25-1